This entry describes one TCR beta chain. This specimen belongs to a study of blood T cell repertoires in COVID-19. Study-level information: The study drew acute and convalescent COVID-19 samples from the United States, Italy and Spain.

Individuals drawn from about two dozen US areas were roughly 18 to 100 years old. Generated by immunoSEQ multiplex PCR, the TCRdb table keeps only in-frame clones and is missing some. The table records around 500,000 clones, roughly 88% of them present only once. V lost 4 bases to trimming and J lost 5 bases; unmatched junction nucleotides: 6. From germline, CDR1 is PRHDT and CDR2 FYEKMQ (reference sequence). CDR3 length: 14 amino acids. The sequencing input was PBMCs or T cells enriched from blood (not recorded which). The source is a woman in her 40s who had recovered from COVID-19. The rearrangement links TRBV13 to TRBJ1-1; 8 bases are shared with TRBD1. CDR3 bases: TGTGCCAGCAGCTCCGGACAGGGAGAAACTGAAGCTTTCTTT. It yields the protein CASSSGQGETEAFF.